This TCR beta chain was found in a study of T cells in Graves' hyperthyroidism and ophthalmopathy. The CDR3 is 14 amino acids. CDR1 is SEHNR and CDR2 is FQNEAQ in the germline V gene (reference sequence). V dropped 5 bases and J dropped 6; count of bases not matched to a gene: 10. What was amplified from RNA transcripts were TCR beta CDR3 regions. An initial round of RT-PCR targeting the TCR CDR3 relied on the HTBI primer set. TCRdb re-called the multiplex PCR reads with MiXCR, one entry per CDR3 protein. The data hold about 840,000 distinct CDR3 sequences, with 38% observed a single time. Material for sequencing was blood. The chain joins TRBV7-9 to TRBJ2-7; 7 nucleotides match TRBD1. This TCR came from a man aged 18-30 years with Graves' hyperthyroidism. The CDR3 nucleotides read TGTGCCAGCAGCCCGACAGGGAGAGTTGGCGAGCAGTACTTC. Translating gives CASSPTGRVGEQYF.